This T cell receptor (beta chain) was captured in a study of technical replicates of blood from a few donors. The V segment lost 4 bases and the J segment 7 bases; nucleotides outside the gene matches: 14. This CDR3 is 17 amino acids long. Germline V CDR1 and CDR2: SGHTA, FQGNSA. This clone was counted once. TCRdb's copy holds only in-frame clones and misses some; the assay was immunoSEQ multiplex PCR. The sample carries under 95,000 clones, about 94% recorded once. The sequence derives from a human donor in good health. Sequencing input: T cells isolated from PBMCs. The V call is TRBV7-2, the J call TRBJ2-1, with TRBD2 matching over 9 bases. CDR3 amino acids: CASSSRLAARPGNEQFF. Here the CDR3 DNA reads TGTGCCAGCAGCTCCCGACTAGCGGCACGCCCGGGGAATGAGCAGTTCTTC.